Following are 11 T cell receptor beta chains from one sample sequenced in a study of Ad26.COV2.S vaccination and SARS-CoV-2 variants. Treatment indicated: 15 to 20 received Ad26.COV2.S at low or high dose, single or two shots; about five received placebo; per-sample allocation not given. Samples were taken on day 63 after the first vaccine or placebo injection. Clones were read by immunoSEQ multiplex PCR, and TCRdb kept only the in-frame ones, dropping some. The data show 320,000 or so clones, roughly 90% seen once. Sequences were derived from peripheral blood, sampled in a trial of Ad26.COV2.S vaccine versus placebo. The origin of the receptors is a person between 18 and 65 years old who received the Ad26.COV2.S COVID-19 vaccine or a placebo.

V gene TRBV6-6 combines with J gene TRBJ1-2; D not resolved. V was cut by 6 bases and J by 7 bases, with 12 bases left in between. This CDR3 is 12 amino acids long. Germline-derived CDR1 and CDR2 are MNHNY and SVGAGI (reference sequence). CDR3 bases: TGTGCCAGCAGGACCGGGGAGCCTGGCTACACCTTC. Protein sequence: CASRTGEPGYTF.

The chain uses TRBV11-1 and TRBJ2-4; D may correspond to TRBD1 or TRBD2 (5 bases each). The CDR3 extends over 15 amino acids. V lost 5 bases and J 5 bases, leaving 16 bases between the germline ends. Germline-derived CDR1 and CDR2 are SGHAT and FQDESV (reference sequence). CDR3 region: CASSHSGTTQNIQYF. The CDR3 region has the DNA TGTGCCAGCAGCCACTCCGGGACGACTCAAAACATTCAGTACTTC.

This chain joins TRBV29-1 and TRBJ1-2; the D gene is possibly TRBD1 (6 bases). The V gene lost 5 bases and the J gene lost 4 bases, with 17 bases spanning the gap. Germline assignment: CDR1 SQVTM and CDR2 ANQGSEA. This CDR3 has 14 residues. CDR3 in DNA: TGCAGCGTTCTGTTGGCAGGGGAGTTCTATGGCTACACCTTC. Its translation is CSVLLAGEFYGYTF.

The chain combines TRBV4-1 with TRBJ1-1; no clear D. V was shortened by 1 base and J by 2 bases, with 8 bases between the two germline ends. The CDR3 totals 14 residues. Germline V CDR1 and CDR2: MGHRA, YSYEKL. Here the CDR3 DNA reads TGCGCCAGCAGCCAAGTTGTTGTTAACACTGAAGCTTTCTTT. It encodes CASSQVVVNTEAFF.

The chain is built from TRBV4-1 and TRBJ2-1; 7 positions match TRBD2. Germline V lookup: CDR1 MGHRA, CDR2 YSYEKL. Unmatched junction bases numbered 3, after V lost 4 bases and J lost 6 bases. The CDR3 extends over 13 amino acids. CDR3 protein: CASSLTSVNEQFF. The CDR3 bases are TGCGCCAGCAGCCTAACTAGCGTCAATGAGCAGTTCTTC.

In this sample, this clone turned up a few times. V and J are TRBV11-2 and TRBJ2-5; TRBD1 matches 8 bases. J lost 2 bases, V lost 1 base, and 0 bases had no gene match. CDR1 and CDR2 (germline): SGHAT, FQNNGV. This CDR3 is built from 14 residues. For the CDR3, the DNA is TGTGCCAGCAGCTTAGGGACAGGGCAAGAGACCCAGTACTTC. This gives the protein CASSLGTGQETQYF.

This clone was detected a few times. The chain couples TRBV29-1 to TRBJ1-3; D is unclear. CDR3 length equals 12 residues. From germline, CDR1 is SQVTM and CDR2 ANQGSEA. V was trimmed by 7 bases and J by 0 bases, leaving 7 bases between them. The CDR3 sequence is CSGMSSGNTIYF. CDR3 bases: TGCAGCGGGATGAGCTCTGGAAACACCATATATTTT.

The V call is TRBV28, the J call TRBJ1-2; D ambiguous. V lost 8 bases and J lost 2, with 6 bases in between. CDR1 MDHEN and CDR2 SYDVKM come from the germline V gene. The length of the CDR3 is 11 residues. The CDR3 here is CASRQNYGYTF. In nucleotides, the CDR3 is TGTGCCAGCCGTCAGAACTATGGCTACACCTTC.

The chain uses TRBV6-2 or TRBV6-3 and TRBJ2-1; TRBD2 aligns across 10 bases. The V segment lost 4 bases and the J segment 1 base; nucleotides outside the gene matches: 4. Germline V gene lookup returns CDR1 MNHEY and CDR2 SVGEGT. The CDR3 covers 16 residues. This CDR3 is CASSSPLAGSYNEQFF. The CDR3 coding sequence is TGTGCCAGCAGTTCCCCACTAGCGGGATCCTACAATGAGCAGTTCTTC.

The chain employs TRBV6-6 and TRBJ2-3; D remains ambiguous. Germline CDR1 is MNHNY and CDR2 is SVGAGI (reference sequence). This CDR3 contains 15 residues. V shed 7 bases and J shed 1 base, with 15 bases lying between them. CDR3 DNA: TGTGCCAGCACCTTACGGCAGCTGGGCACAGATACGCAGTATTTT. Amino acids: CASTLRQLGTDTQYF.

Here the CDR3 reads CASSNFIGGNTEAFF. Written as DNA, the CDR3 is TGTGCCAGCAGCAACTTCATAGGGGGTAACACTGAAGCTTTCTTT. The V and J genes are TRBV7-6 and TRBJ1-1; a weak D match, TRBD1 (6 bases). This CDR3 contains 15 residues. Germline V CDR1 and CDR2: SGHVS, FNYEAQ. V lost 5 bases and J 2 bases, leaving 15 bases between the germline ends.